This paragraph covers one T cell receptor beta chain sequence. Study processing details: Amplification from reference gene primers served as the basis for estimated nucleated cell counts. The table came from immunoSEQ multiplex PCR; TCRdb's copy has only in-frame clones and leaves some out. The DNA was the basis for D and trimming; V, J and clone size are from that table. This table has approximately 170,000 clones, 84% appearing once. CDR3 length equals 16 residues. The V segment lost 0 bases and the J segment 0 bases; nucleotides outside the gene matches: 2. Per germline, CDR1 LNHNV and CDR2 YYDKDF (reference sequence). Enrollees, about 18 to 90 years old, lived in 25 or so US areas. Participants were placed into cohorts based on the clinical history they reported. These data come from a study of blood T cell repertoires in COVID-19. Study-level background: Acute and convalescent COVID-19 specimens originated in the United States, Italy and Spain.

The receptor comes from a woman in her fifties or sixties who had recovered from COVID-19. The sample consisted of PBMCs or T cells enriched from blood (not recorded which). The rearrangement uses TRBV15 and TRBJ2-1; 7 bases match TRBD2. For the CDR3, the DNA is TGTGCCACCAGCAGAGAGGGCGGGAGCTCCTACAATGAGCAGTTCTTC. Its protein product is CATSREGGSSYNEQFF.